This entry features one TCR beta chain sequence. Antigen specificity is unknown. MiXCR was run by TCRdb on the RT-PCR reads, yielding one entry per CDR3 protein. Among a few hundred thousand distinct CDR3 sequences, approximately 20% were seen once, and the ten largest hold 10% to 13%. This sample was included in a study of response to subunit inactivated influenza vaccine. Study-level findings and limits: Each seasonal flu vaccination may recruit only limited new T cells, authors suggested.

This specimen consisted of PBMCs from blood, obtained about 20 months after vaccination. The sequence was collected from a man between 50 and 75 years old who received an inactivated influenza vaccine.

As DNA, the CDR3 is TGTGCCAGCAGCTCAACAGGGGCGACGAACACCGGGGAGCTGTTTTTT. Amino acids: CASSSTGATNTGELFF. The genes are TRBV7-3 and TRBJ2-2; TRBD1 matches at 7 bases. The CDR3 covers 16 residues. Per germline, CDR1 SGHTA and CDR2 FQGTGA. V shed 4 bases and J 0 bases; nucleotides not matched to a gene: 5.